A selection of T cell receptor beta chains follows, all from one sample in a study of blood T cell repertoires in COVID-19. The assay was immunoSEQ multiplex PCR, and TCRdb's table has in-frame clones only and misses some. The sample carries under 250,000 clones, about 80% recorded once. The sequencing input was peripheral blood. These receptors were taken from a man aged 50-60 years with active or convalescent COVID-19. Each CDR3 is given with its conserved first and last residue. The D gene is left open where the match is weak. For some rows the clone size is stated as once, few or many, or as a class when expanded; others skip it.

J gene | clone size | D gene | V gene | CDR3 DNA | CDR3 protein
TRBJ1-1 | . | . | TRBV13 | TGTGCCAGCAGCTTAGCCCCGGCGGTGGTGTCTGAAGCTTTCTTT | CASSLAPAVVSEAFF
TRBJ2-3 | . | . | TRBV7-8 | TGTGCCAGCAGCACCCGCCCAGAAAGCACAGATACGCAGTATTTT | CASSTRPESTDTQYF
TRBJ2-3 | . | . | TRBV2 | TGTGCCAGCAGTGAACCGATCGACAGCGCGAGAACAGATACGCAGTATTTT | CASSEPIDSARTDTQYF
TRBJ1-2 | . | . | TRBV10-2 | TGCGCCAGCAGACCCCAGGGTAAGGTCTATGGCTACACCTTC | CASRPQGKVYGYTF
TRBJ2-2 | once | . | TRBV28 | TGTGCCAGCAGTTTAACAGGGCAGCCCGGGGAGCTGTTTTTT | CASSLTGQPGELFF
TRBJ1-6 | . | TRBD1 | TRBV5-1 | TGCGCCAGCAGCCTACAACAGGGGGAGTATTCACCCCTCCACTTT | CASSLQQGEYSPLHF
TRBJ1-5 | . | . | TRBV6-5 | TGTGCCAGCAGTCTGGGGGAGGCTAGCAATCAGCCCCAGCATTTT | CASSLGEASNQPQHF
TRBJ1-2 | . | TRBD1 | TRBV6-5 | TGTGCCAGCAGACCCGCCGACAGGGCGAGCTATGGCTACACCTTC | CASRPADRASYGYTF
TRBJ1-2 | few | . | TRBV9 | TGTGCCAGCAGCCCCTACGGGACAAACTATGGCTACACCTTC | CASSPYGTNYGYTF
TRBJ1-2 | . | TRBD1 | TRBV30 | TGTGCCTGGAGTCCGGGACAGGGTTATGGCTACACCTTC | CAWSPGQGYGYTF
TRBJ1-3 | once | . | TRBV6-5 | TGTGCCAGCTTCAGGGTGTCTGGAAACACCATATATTTT | CASFRVSGNTIYF
TRBJ2-3 | . | . | TRBV7-9 | TGTGCCAGCAGCTTAGGTGAAAACAGGGCCCTCACAGATACGCAGTATTTT | CASSLGENRALTDTQYF
TRBJ2-7 | . | TRBD2 | TRBV9 | TGTGCCAGCAGCGAGGAGGCTAGCGGGGGCCGGGCTAGGGAGCAGTACTTC | CASSEEASGGRAREQYF
TRBJ1-1 | . | . | TRBV5-4 | TGTGCCAGCAGCTTGACAGGGAACACTGAAGCTTTCTTT | CASSLTGNTEAFF
TRBJ1-1 | . | . | TRBV6-1 | TGTGCCAGCAGTGAGGGGAGGGGCACTGAAGCTTTCTTT | CASSEGRGTEAFF